A single sample is the source of the 16 T cell receptor beta chains below, sequenced in a study of PD-L1 blockade in urothelial cancer. The sample's time point: pretreatment peripheral blood. Assay used: immunoSEQ multiplex PCR; TCRdb lists only in-frame clones, some missing. The sample lists 60,000 to 70,000 clones, 81% occurring once. The sample in question was PBMCs, obtained around atezolizumab (anti-PD-L1) treatment. The receptors shown here come from a man between 70 and 80 years old with urothelial cancer.

The chain is built from TRBV30 and TRBJ2-2, with TRBD1 matching 9 bases. With V trimmed by 2 bases and J by 4 bases, 5 bases remained unmatched. Germline V lookup: CDR1 GTSNPN, CDR2 SVGIG (reference sequence). The CDR3 spans 15 residues. CDR3 region: CAWSMGTGFTGELFF. CDR3 in DNA: TGTGCCTGGAGTATGGGGACAGGGTTCACCGGGGAGCTGTTTTTT.

CDR3 in amino acids: CATSSSGGGYTF. The CDR3 nucleotides read TGTGCCACCAGCAGCTCGGGGGGTGGCTACACCTTC. J is TRBJ1-2 and V is TRBV15, with a tentative D call TRBD1 (5 bases). The germline V gene has CDR1 LNHNV and CDR2 YYDKDF (reference sequence). V was shortened by 3 bases and J by 7 bases, with 9 bases between the two germline ends. The CDR3 covers 12 residues.

This clone was seen just once. The genes are TRBV5-5 and TRBJ1-1, with a possible D match to TRBD1 (5 bases). Trimming left V 6 bases short and J 2 bases short, with 11 bases between. CDR1 and CDR2 (germline): SGHKS, YYEKEE (reference sequence). The CDR3 covers 13 residues. CDR3 nucleotide sequence: TGTGCCAGCATGTGGAGGGACAACACTGAAGCTTTCTTT. Protein sequence: CASMWRDNTEAFF.

This chain connects TRBV4-2 to TRBJ2-3; TRBD2 is a possible D gene (6 bases). This CDR3 is 15 amino acids long. Looked up from germline, CDR1 is LGHNA and CDR2 is YNFKEQ. V was pared by 1 base and J by 4 bases, with 12 bases between. Here the CDR3 reads CASSQVPGVADTQYF. CDR3 nucleotides: TGTGCCAGCAGCCAAGTTCCGGGAGTGGCAGATACGCAGTATTTT.

The chain links TRBV28 to TRBJ2-7; 8 bases agree with TRBD1. V was pared by 5 bases and J by 3 bases, with 12 bases of the junction left unmatched. This CDR3 is built from 16 residues. Germline CDR1 is MDHEN and CDR2 is SYDVKM. The CDR3 DNA reads as TGTGCCAGCAGTCCCCTCCGGGACAGGATCCTCTACGAGCAGTACTTC. Its protein product is CASSPLRDRILYEQYF.

This chain links TRBV5-4 with TRBJ2-1; D possibly corresponds to TRBD2 (5 bases). CDR1 is SGHNT, CDR2 YYREEE, per germline (reference sequence). V lost 5 bases and J 8 bases, leaving 11 bases between the germline ends. This CDR3 has 12 amino acids. The chain's CDR3 is CASSYTGDEQFF. The CDR3 coding sequence is TGTGCCAGCAGTTACACCGGGGATGAGCAGTTCTTC.

The chain joins TRBV14 to TRBJ2-7; D call uncertain. The V end was cut by 0 bases, the J end by 3 bases, with 9 bases between. Germline V lookup: CDR1 SGHDN, CDR2 FVKESK. The CDR3 has 14 residues. CDR3 sequence reads: CASSQDLGRYEQYF. The CDR3 bases are TGTGCCAGCAGCCAAGATCTGGGCCGCTACGAGCAGTACTTC.

CDR3 in amino acids: CASSLGGHGSYEQYF. The CDR3 DNA sequence: TGTGCCAGCAGCCTGGGAGGGCACGGAAGCTACGAGCAGTACTTC. The chain has TRBV9 and TRBJ2-7, with TRBD2 matching over 7 bases. Germline CDR1 is SGDLS and CDR2 is YYNGEE. CDR3 length: 15 amino acids. V shed 4 bases and J 3 bases; nucleotides not matched to a gene: 10.

This rearrangement joins TRBV7-6 to TRBJ1-3; D perhaps matches TRBD1 (5 bases). CDR3 length: 16 amino acids. Germline CDR1 and CDR2: SGHVS and FNYEAQ. V shed 5 bases and J shed 2 bases, with 16 bases lying between them. The CDR3 bases are TGTGCCAGCAGCATCCCCACAGGTGCTACTGGAAACACCATATATTTT. This sequence encodes CASSIPTGATGNTIYF.

This chain links TRBV5-6 with TRBJ2-1, with a possible D match to TRBD1 (6 bases). The germline V gene encodes CDR1 SGHDT and CDR2 YYEEEE. This CDR3 has 14 amino acids. Trimming pared 1 base from V and 8 bases from J, leaving 13 bases between. CDR3 nucleotides: TGTGCCAGCAGCTTGACAGGGTTGTATGATGAGCAGTTCTTC. Protein sequence: CASSLTGLYDEQFF.

The chain carries TRBV29-1 and TRBJ1-1, with a tentative D call TRBD1 (5 bases). Germline CDR1 and CDR2: SQVTM and ANQGSEA. The length of the CDR3 is 14 residues. Trimming stripped 4 bases from V and 6 bases from J, with 18 bases between. The CDR3 sequence: CSVVRVREVPEAFF. The CDR3, as DNA: TGCAGCGTTGTCAGGGTGAGGGAGGTTCCTGAAGCTTTCTTT.

The count of this clone is one. The chain links TRBV11-3 to TRBJ2-7, with D possibly being TRBD1 (6 bases). Between the trimmed V and J ends, which lost 5 bases and 0 bases, there was a span of 11 bases. CDR3 length equals 14 residues. In germline, CDR1 is SGHNT, CDR2 YENEEA. The CDR3 here is CASSPGQSSYEQYF. The DNA of the CDR3 is TGTGCCAGCAGCCCTGGACAGAGCTCCTACGAGCAGTACTTC.

The chain has TRBV10-3 and TRBJ2-7; D remains unclear. V was clipped by 6 bases and J by 6 bases, with 9 bases between them. Germline loops: CDR1 ENHRY, CDR2 SYGVKD. The CDR3 extends over 11 amino acids. The CDR3 loop reads CAISKSTEQYF. The CDR3 DNA reads TGTGCCATCAGCAAATCTACCGAGCAGTACTTC.

This clone was detected only a few times. V usage is TRBV6-5 and J usage is TRBJ1-2; D gene ambiguous. Between the trimmed V and J ends, which lost 0 bases and 0 bases, there was a span of 8 bases. The germline V gene has CDR1 MNHEY and CDR2 SVGAGI. CDR3 length equals 15 residues. CDR3 DNA: TGTGCCAGCAGTTACTCGTACGGGTCTAACTATGGCTACACCTTC. Its translation is CASSYSYGSNYGYTF.

The V gene is TRBV18, the J gene TRBJ2-5, with a tentative D call TRBD2 (6 bases). The length of the CDR3 is 14 residues. CDR1 is KGHSH, CDR2 LQKENI, per germline. V dropped 3 bases and J dropped 5 bases, with 13 bases sitting between them. The CDR3 region is CASSPGSGGETQYF. In DNA form, the CDR3 reads TGTGCCAGCTCACCCGGGTCCGGAGGGGAGACCCAGTACTTC.

The V and J genes are TRBV6-6 and TRBJ2-4, with D unclear. Trimming removed 1 base from V and 0 bases from J, with 7 bases in between. The germline V gene encodes CDR1 MNHNY and CDR2 SVGAGI (reference sequence). The CDR3 spans 15 residues. This CDR3 reads CASSYLSGAKNIQYF. CDR3 coding DNA: TGTGCCAGCAGTTACTTGTCGGGAGCCAAAAACATTCAGTACTTC.